These 5 T cell receptor beta chains originate from one sample sequenced in a study of graft-versus-host responses after intestinal transplantation. Sequencing was performed with immunoSEQ multiplex PCR; in TCRdb, only in-frame clones are kept and a portion is missing. This sample has 15,000 to 20,000 clones, with about 40% found just once. Sequencing used alloreactive CD4+ T cells from a mixed lymphocyte reaction culture, obtained before transplantation. The subset: CFSE-low proliferating T cells sorted from approximately six-day pre-transplant mixed lymphocyte reaction (GvH or HvG direction). Receptor source: a human patient who was an organ donor for intestinal transplantation.

The V gene is TRBV7-9, the J gene TRBJ2-5; D is perhaps TRBD1 or TRBD2 (5 bases each). There are 13 residues in the CDR3. Germline V gene lookup returns CDR1 SEHNR and CDR2 FQNEAQ (reference sequence). V shed 5 bases and J shed 6 bases, with 13 bases lying between them. In DNA, the CDR3 is TGTGCCAGCAGCACTTACGGGGCAAAGACCCAGTACTTC. Its protein product is CASSTYGAKTQYF.

The V call is TRBV5-8, the J call TRBJ1-5; 7 nucleotides align to TRBD1. The CDR3 has 14 residues. Germline assignment: CDR1 SGHTS and CDR2 YDEGEE. Germline trimming cut 0 bases from V and 5 bases from J; bases unmatched to any gene: 2. The CDR3, as DNA: TGTGCCAGCAGCTTGGGACAGGGCTATCAGCCCCAGCATTTT. It is translated as CASSLGQGYQPQHF.

In its sample, this clone ranks as medium-sized (0.01 to 0.1%). The chain has TRBV7-3 and TRBJ2-3; 7 bases fit TRBD1. CDR1 is SGHTA, CDR2 FQGTGA, per germline. The CDR3 consists of 13 residues. Germline trimming cut 6 bases from V and 5 bases from J; bases unmatched to any gene: 5. CDR3 bases: TGTGCCAGCAGTCGACAGGGCGGAGATACGCAGTATTTT. It is translated as CASSRQGGDTQYF. The full variable domain, rest sourced from reference TRBV7-3 and TRBJ2-3, is GAGVSQTPSNKVTEKGKYVELRCDPISGHTALYWYRQSLGQGPEFLIYFQGTGAADDSGLPNDRFFAVRPEGSVSTLKIQRTERGDSAVYLCASSRQGGDTQYFGPGTRLTVL.

The rearrangement links TRBV2 to TRBJ1-5; D is uncertain. Between the trimmed V and J ends, which lost 4 bases and 5 bases, there was a span of 9 bases. This CDR3 comprises 13 residues. Germline V gives CDR1 SNHLY, CDR2 FYNNEI. The CDR3: CASSGTGDQPQHF. CDR3 nucleotides: TGTGCCAGCAGTGGCACGGGTGATCAGCCCCAGCATTTT. The full variable domain, rest sourced from reference TRBV2 and TRBJ1-5, is EPEVTQTPSHQVTQMGQEVILRCVPISNHLYFYWYRQILGQKVEFLVSFYNNEISEKSEIFDDQFSVERPDGSNFTLKIRSTKLEDSAMYFCASSGTGDQPQHFGDGTRLSIL.

J is TRBJ2-5 and V is TRBV30; D is unresolved. The J call is in doubt because the DNA end fits TRBJ2-7 better. Germline V gene data show CDR1 as GTSNPN and CDR2 as SVGIG (reference sequence). The CDR3 has 11 residues. The CDR3 region has the DNA TGTGCCTGGACCACGAGCTACGAGCAGTACTTC. Encoded protein: CAWTTSYEQYF.